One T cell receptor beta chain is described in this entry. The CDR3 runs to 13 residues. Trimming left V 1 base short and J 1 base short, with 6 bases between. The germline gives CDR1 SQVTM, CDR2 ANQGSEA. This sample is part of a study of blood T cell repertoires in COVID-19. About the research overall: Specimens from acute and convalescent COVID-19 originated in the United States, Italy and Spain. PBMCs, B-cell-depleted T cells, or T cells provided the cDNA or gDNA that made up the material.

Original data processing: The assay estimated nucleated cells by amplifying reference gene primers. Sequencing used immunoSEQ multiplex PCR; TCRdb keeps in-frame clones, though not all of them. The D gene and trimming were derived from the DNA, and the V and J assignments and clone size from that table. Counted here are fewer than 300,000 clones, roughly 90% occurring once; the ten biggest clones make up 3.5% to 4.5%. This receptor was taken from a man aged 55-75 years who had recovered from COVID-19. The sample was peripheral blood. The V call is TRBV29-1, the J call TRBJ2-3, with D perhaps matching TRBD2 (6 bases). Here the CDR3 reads CSVEGGGTDTQYF. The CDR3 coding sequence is TGCAGCGTTGAAGGGGGGGGCACAGATACGCAGTATTTT.